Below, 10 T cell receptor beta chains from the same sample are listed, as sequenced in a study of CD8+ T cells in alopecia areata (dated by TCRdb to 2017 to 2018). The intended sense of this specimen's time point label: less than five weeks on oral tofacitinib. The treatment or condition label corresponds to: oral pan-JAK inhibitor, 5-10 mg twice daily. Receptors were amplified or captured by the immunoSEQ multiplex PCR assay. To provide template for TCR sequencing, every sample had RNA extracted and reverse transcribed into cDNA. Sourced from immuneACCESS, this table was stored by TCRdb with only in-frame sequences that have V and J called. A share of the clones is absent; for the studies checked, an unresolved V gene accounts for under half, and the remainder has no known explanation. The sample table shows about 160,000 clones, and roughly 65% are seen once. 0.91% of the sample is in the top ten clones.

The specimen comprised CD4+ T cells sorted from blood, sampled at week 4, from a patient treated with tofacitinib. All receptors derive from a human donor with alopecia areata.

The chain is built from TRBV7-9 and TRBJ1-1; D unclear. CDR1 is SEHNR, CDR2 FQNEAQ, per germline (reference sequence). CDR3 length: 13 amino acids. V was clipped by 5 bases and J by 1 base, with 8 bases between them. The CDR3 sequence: CASSPSGNTEAFF. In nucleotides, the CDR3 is TGTGCCAGCAGCCCCTCCGGGAACACTGAAGCTTTCTTT.

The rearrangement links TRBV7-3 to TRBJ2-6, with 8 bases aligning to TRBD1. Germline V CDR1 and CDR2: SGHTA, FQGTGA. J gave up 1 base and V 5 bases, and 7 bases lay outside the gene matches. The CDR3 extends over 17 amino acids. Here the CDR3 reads CASSTGTGLSGANVLTF. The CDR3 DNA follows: TGTGCCAGCAGCACCGGGACAGGATTGTCTGGGGCCAACGTCCTGACTTTC.

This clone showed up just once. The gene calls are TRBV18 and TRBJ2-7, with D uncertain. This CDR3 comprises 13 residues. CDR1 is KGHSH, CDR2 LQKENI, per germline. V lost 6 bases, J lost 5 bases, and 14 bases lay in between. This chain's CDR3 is CASSPSVSNEQYF. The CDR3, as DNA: TGTGCCAGCTCCCCCTCCGTTTCGAACGAGCAGTACTTC. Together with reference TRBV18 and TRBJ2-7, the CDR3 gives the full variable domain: NAGVMQNPRHLVRRRGQEARLRCSPMKGHSHVYWYRQLPEEGLKFMVYLQKENIIDESGMPKERFSAEFPKEGPSILRIQQVVRGDSAAYFCASSPSVSNEQYFGPGTRLTVT.

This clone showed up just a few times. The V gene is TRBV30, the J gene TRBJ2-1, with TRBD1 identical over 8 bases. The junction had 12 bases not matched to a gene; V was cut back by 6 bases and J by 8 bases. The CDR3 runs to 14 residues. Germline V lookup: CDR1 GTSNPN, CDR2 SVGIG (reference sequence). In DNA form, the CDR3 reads TGTGCCTGCCGAGGACAGGGAAAAGTCGATGAGCAGTTCTTC. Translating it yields CACRGQGKVDEQFF.

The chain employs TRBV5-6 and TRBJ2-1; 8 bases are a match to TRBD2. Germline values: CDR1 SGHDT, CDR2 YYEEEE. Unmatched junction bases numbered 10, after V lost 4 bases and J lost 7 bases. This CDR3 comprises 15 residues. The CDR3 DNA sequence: TGTGCCAGCAGCCCCGGGACTAGTAACGGGAATGAGCAGTTCTTC. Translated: CASSPGTSNGNEQFF.

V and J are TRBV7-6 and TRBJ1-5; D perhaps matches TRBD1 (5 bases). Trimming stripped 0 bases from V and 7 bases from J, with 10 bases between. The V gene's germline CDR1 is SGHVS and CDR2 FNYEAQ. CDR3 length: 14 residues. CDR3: CASSLAGEDQPQHF. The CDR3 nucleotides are TGTGCCAGCAGCTTAGCGGGGGAGGACCAGCCCCAGCATTTT. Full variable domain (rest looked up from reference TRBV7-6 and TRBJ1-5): GAGVSQSPRYKVTKRGQDVALRCDPISGHVSLYWYRQALGQGPEFLTYFNYEAQQDKSGLPNDRFSAERPEGSISTLTIQRTEQRDSAMYRCASSLAGEDQPQHFGDGTRLSIL.

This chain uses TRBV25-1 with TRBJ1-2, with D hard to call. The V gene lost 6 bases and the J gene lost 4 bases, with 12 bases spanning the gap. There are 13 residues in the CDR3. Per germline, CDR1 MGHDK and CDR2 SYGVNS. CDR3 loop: CASSDPPFYGYTF. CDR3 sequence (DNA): TGTGCCAGCAGCGACCCGCCCTTCTATGGCTACACCTTC.

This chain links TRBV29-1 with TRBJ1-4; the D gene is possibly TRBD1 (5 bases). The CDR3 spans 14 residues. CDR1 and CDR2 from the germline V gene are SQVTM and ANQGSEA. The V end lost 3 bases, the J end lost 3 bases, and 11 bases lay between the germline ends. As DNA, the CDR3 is TGCAGCGTTGAGCCGGGGGACGCTAATGAAAAACTGTTTTTT. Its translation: CSVEPGDANEKLFF.

This chain's CDR3 is CSAGDGVEAFF. The CDR3 DNA sequence: TGCAGTGCTGGGGATGGGGTTGAAGCTTTCTTT. The chain has TRBV20-1 and TRBJ1-1; D gene unclear. The CDR3 loop spans 11 amino acids. Germline V gene data show CDR1 as DFQATT and CDR2 as SNEGSKA (reference sequence). Trimming removed 5 bases at V and 7 bases at J, with 11 bases between.

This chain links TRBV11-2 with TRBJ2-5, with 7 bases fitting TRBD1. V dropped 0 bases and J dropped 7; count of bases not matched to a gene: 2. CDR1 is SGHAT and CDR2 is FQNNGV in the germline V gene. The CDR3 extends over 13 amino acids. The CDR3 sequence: CASSLDRQGTQYF. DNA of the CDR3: TGTGCCAGCAGCTTAGATCGACAGGGGACCCAGTACTTC.